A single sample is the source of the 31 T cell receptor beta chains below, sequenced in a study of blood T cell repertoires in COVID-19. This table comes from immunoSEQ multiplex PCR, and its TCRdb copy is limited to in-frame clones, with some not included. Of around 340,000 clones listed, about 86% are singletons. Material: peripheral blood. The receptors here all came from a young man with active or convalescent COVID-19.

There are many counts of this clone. CDR3 in amino acids: CASSLIYGRKYEQYF. For the CDR3, the DNA is TGTGCCAGCAGCTTAATCTACGGGAGGAAGTACGAGCAGTACTTC. V and J are TRBV11-2 and TRBJ2-7; TRBD2 matches 7 bases. The CDR3 runs to 15 residues. CDR1 is SGHAT, CDR2 FQNNGV, per germline. Germline trimming cut 2 bases from V and 4 bases from J; bases unmatched to any gene: 8.

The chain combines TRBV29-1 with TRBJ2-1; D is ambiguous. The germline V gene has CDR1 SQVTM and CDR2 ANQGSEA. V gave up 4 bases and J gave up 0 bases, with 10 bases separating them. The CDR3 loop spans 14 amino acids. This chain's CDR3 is CSVAHRVSYNEQFF. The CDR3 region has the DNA TGCAGCGTTGCTCATCGCGTCTCCTACAATGAGCAGTTCTTC.

The chain's CDR3 is CASSPVEASGFYEQYF. The CDR3 DNA is TGTGCCAGCTCACCAGTTGAGGCTAGCGGGTTCTACGAGCAGTACTTC. The chain combines TRBV18 with TRBJ2-7; the match to TRBD2 covers 8 bases. The V gene end was trimmed by 2 bases and the J gene end by 3 bases; junction bases not matched to a gene: 9. The CDR3 covers 16 residues. The V gene's germline CDR1 is KGHSH and CDR2 LQKENI.

The CDR3 spells CASSELWGDQPQHF. CDR3 sequence (DNA): TGTGCCAGCAGTGAATTGTGGGGCGATCAGCCCCAGCATTTT. V is TRBV6-1 and J is TRBJ1-5; D is perhaps TRBD1 (5 bases). Germline CDR1 MNHNS, CDR2 SASEGT. The length of the CDR3 is 14 residues. V was pared by 2 bases and J by 5 bases, with 10 bases between.

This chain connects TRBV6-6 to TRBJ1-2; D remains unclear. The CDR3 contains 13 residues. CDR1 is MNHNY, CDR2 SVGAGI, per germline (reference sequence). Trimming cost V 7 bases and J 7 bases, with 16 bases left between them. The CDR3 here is CASNFRARPGYTF. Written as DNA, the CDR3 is TGTGCCAGCAATTTCCGCGCCAGGCCTGGCTACACCTTC.

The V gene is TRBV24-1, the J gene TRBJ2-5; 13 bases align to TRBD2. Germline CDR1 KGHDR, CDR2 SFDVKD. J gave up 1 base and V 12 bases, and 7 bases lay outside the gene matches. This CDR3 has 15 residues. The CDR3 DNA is TGTGCCCGGGATGGGACTAGCGGGACCCAAGAGACCCAGTACTTC. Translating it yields CARDGTSGTQETQYF.

The CDR3 loop reads CASSPQGRGRAPYEQYF. The CDR3 DNA is TGTGCCAGCAGTCCCCAGGGTAGGGGGCGTGCCCCCTACGAGCAGTACTTC. V usage is TRBV6-6 and J usage is TRBJ2-7; 7 bases fit TRBD1. CDR1 is MNHNY and CDR2 is SVGAGI in the germline V gene (reference sequence). Trimming at V came to 5 bases and at J to 2 bases, leaving 15 bases not matched to a gene. This CDR3 is 17 amino acids long.

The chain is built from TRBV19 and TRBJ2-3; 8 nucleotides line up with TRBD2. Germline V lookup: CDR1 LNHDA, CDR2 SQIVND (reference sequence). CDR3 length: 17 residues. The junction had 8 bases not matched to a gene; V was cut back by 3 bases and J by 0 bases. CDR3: CASSIELAVYSTDTQYF. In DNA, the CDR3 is TGTGCCAGTAGTATCGAACTAGCGGTTTATAGCACAGATACGCAGTATTTT. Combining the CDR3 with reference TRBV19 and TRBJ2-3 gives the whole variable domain DGGITQSPKYLFRKEGQNVTLSCEQNLNHDAMYWYRQDPGQGLRLIYYSQIVNDFQKGDIAEGYSVSREKKESFPLTVTSAQKNPTAFYLCASSIELAVYSTDTQYFGPGTRLTVL.

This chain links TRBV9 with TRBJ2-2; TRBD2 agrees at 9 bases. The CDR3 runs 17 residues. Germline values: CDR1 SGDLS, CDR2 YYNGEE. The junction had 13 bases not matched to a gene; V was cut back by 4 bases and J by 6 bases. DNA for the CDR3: TGTGCCAGCAGCCCCTCGGGTTCGCGGGGGGGCCCCGGGGAGCTGTTTTTT. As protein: CASSPSGSRGGPGELFF.

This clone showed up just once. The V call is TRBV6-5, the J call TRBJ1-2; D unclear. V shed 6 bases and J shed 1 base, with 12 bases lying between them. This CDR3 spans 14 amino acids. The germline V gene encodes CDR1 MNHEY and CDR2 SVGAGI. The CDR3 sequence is CASRAGGNNYGYTF. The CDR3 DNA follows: TGTGCCAGCAGGGCGGGCGGCAATAACTATGGCTACACCTTC.

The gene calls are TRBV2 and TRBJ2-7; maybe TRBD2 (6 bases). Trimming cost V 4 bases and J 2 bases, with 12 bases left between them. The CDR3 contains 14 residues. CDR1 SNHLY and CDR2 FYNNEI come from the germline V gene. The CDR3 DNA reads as TGTGCCAGCAGTGTGGGTCCGGGGGCCTACGAGCAGTACTTC. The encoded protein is CASSVGPGAYEQYF.

The CDR3 here is CASSSTGKKDGYTF. The CDR3, as DNA: TGTGCCAGCAGCTCTACAGGGAAGAAGGATGGCTACACCTTC. V usage is TRBV11-2 and J usage is TRBJ1-2, with a weak D call TRBD1 (6 bases). The CDR3 has 14 amino acids. Trimming removed 4 bases from V and 6 bases from J, with 15 bases in between. Germline V lookup: CDR1 SGHAT, CDR2 FQNNGV.

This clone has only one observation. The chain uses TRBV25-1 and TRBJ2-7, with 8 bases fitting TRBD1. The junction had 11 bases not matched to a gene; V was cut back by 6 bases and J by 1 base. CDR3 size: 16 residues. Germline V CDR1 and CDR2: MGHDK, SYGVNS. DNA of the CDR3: TGTGCCAGCAGCCTATCCGGAGGACAGGGATCCTACGAGCAGTACTTC. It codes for CASSLSGGQGSYEQYF.

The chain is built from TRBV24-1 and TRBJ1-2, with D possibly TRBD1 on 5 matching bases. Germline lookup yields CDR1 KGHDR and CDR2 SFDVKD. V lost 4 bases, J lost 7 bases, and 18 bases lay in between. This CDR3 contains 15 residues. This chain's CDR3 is CATSDLDSDISGYTF. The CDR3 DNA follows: TGTGCCACCAGTGACCTCGACAGTGACATATCTGGCTACACCTTC.

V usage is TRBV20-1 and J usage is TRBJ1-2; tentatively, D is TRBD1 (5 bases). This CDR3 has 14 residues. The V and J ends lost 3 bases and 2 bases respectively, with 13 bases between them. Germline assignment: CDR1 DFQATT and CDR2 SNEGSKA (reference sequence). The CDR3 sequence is CSASWGGSNYGYTF. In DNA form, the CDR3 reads TGCAGTGCTAGTTGGGGGGGGTCAAACTATGGCTACACCTTC.

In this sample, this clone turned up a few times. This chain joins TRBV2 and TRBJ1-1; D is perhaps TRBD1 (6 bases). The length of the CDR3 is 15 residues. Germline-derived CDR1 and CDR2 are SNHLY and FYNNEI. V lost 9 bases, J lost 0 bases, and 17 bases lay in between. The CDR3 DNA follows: TGTGCCAGGGTTGGATACAGGGATGTGAACACTGAAGCTTTCTTT. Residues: CARVGYRDVNTEAFF.

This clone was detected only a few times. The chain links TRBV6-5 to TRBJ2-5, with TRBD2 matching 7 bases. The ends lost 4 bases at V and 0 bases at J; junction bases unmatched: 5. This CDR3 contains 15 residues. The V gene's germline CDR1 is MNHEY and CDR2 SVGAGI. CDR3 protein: CASSFSGHYQETQYF. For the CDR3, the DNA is TGTGCCAGCAGTTTTAGCGGGCATTACCAAGAGACCCAGTACTTC.

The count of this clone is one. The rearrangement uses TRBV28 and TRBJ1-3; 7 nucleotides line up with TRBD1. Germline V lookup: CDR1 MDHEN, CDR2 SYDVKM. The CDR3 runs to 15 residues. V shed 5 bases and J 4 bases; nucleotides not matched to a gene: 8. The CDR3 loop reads CASSATGAGGNTIYF. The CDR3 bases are TGTGCCAGCAGTGCTACAGGGGCGGGGGGAAACACCATATATTTT.

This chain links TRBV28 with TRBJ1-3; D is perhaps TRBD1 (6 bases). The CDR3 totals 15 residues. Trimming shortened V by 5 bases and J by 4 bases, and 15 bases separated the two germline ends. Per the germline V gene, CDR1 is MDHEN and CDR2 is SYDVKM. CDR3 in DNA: TGTGCCAGCAGTCCCTTGGGGGGGCGAGGAAACACCATATATTTT. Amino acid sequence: CASSPLGGRGNTIYF.

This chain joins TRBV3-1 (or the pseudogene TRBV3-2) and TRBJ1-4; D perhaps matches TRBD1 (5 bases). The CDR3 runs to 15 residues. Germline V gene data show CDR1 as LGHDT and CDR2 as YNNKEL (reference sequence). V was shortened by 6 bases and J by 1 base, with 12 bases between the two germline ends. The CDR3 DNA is TGTGCCAGCAGTCTCGCTCAGGGAACTAATGAAAAACTGTTTTTT. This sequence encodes CASSLAQGTNEKLFF.

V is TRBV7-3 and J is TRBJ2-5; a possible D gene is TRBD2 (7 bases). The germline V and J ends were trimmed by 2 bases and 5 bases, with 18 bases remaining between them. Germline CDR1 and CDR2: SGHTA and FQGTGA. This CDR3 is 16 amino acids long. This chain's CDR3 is CASSLVLAGALETQYF. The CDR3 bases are TGTGCCAGCAGCTTAGTTCTCGCGGGGGCTCTGGAGACCCAGTACTTC.

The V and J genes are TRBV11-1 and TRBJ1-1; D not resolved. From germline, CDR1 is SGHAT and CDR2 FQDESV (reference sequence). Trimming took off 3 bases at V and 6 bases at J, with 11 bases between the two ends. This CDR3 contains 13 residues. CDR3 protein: CASSLFLTAEAFF. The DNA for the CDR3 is TGTGCCAGCAGCTTGTTCCTAACGGCTGAAGCTTTCTTT.

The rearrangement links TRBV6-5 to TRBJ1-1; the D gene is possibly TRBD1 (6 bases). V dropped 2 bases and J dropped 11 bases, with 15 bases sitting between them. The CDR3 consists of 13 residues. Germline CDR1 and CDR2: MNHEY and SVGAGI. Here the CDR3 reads CASSYLGTSGAFF. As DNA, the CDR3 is TGTGCCAGCAGTTACCTGGGGACAAGTGGGGCTTTCTTT.

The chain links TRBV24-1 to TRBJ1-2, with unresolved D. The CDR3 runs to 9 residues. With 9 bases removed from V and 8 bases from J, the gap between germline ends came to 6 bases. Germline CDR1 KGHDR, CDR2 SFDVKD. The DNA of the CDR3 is TGTGCCACCGGTCGGGGCTACACCTTC. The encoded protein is CATGRGYTF.

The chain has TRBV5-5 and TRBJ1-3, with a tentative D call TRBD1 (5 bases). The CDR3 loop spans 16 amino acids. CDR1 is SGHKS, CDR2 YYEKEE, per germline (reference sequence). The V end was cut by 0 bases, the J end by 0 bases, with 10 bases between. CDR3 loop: CASSLGGRSSGNTIYF. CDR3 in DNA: TGTGCCAGCAGCTTGGGGGGCCGGAGCTCTGGAAACACCATATATTTT.

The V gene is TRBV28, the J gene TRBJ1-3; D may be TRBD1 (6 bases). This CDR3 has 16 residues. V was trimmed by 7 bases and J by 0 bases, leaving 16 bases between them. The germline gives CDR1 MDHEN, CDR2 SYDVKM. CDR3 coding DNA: TGTGCCAGCAAAACAGGGTCCCTGAACTCTGGAAACACCATATATTTT. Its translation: CASKTGSLNSGNTIYF.

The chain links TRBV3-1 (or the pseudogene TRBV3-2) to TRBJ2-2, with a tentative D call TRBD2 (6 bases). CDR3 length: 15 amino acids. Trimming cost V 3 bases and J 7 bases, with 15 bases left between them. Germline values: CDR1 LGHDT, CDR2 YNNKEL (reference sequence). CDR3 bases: TGTGCCAGCAGCCAGGGGGGAGTTCACGACGGGGAGCTGTTTTTT. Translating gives CASSQGGVHDGELFF.

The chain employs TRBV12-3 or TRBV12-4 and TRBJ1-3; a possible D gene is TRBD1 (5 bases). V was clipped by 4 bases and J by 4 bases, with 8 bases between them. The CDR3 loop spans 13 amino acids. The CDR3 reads CASSSGLGNTIYF. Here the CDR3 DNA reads TGTGCCAGCAGTTCAGGGCTAGGAAACACCATATATTTT.

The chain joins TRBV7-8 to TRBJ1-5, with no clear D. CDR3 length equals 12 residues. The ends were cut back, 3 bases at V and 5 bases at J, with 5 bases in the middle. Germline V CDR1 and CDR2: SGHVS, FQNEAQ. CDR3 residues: CASSFGDQPQHF. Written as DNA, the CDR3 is TGTGCCAGCAGCTTCGGAGATCAGCCCCAGCATTTT.

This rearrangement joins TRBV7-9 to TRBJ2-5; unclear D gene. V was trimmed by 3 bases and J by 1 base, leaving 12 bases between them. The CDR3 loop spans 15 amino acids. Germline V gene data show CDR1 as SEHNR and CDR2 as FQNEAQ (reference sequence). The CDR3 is CASSFTAAIQETQYF. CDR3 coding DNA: TGTGCCAGCAGCTTTACGGCGGCAATCCAAGAGACCCAGTACTTC. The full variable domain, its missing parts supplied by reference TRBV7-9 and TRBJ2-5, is DTGVSQNPRHKITKRGQNVTFRCDPISEHNRLYWYRQTLGQGPEFLTYFQNEAQLEKSRLLSDRFSAERPKGSFSTLEIQRTEQGDSAMYLCASSFTAAIQETQYFGPGTRLLVL.

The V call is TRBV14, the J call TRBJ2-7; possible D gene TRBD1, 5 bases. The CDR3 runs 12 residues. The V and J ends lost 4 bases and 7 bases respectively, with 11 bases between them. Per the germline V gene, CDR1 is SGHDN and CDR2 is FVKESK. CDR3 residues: CASSRTTSEQYF. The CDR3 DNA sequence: TGTGCCAGCAGCCGGACAACCTCAGAGCAGTACTTC.